This TCR beta chain was recorded in a study of beta chain features in type 1 diabetes. About the study: Examined across all samples were about 99,000,000 sorted cells.

The CDR3 runs 16 residues. The germline CDR1 and CDR2 sequences are SGHRS and YFSETQ. The V gene lost 1 base and the J gene lost 4 bases, with 14 bases spanning the gap. The study's findings and limits: For type 1 diabetes patients, VDJ junctions showed fewer insertions and more deletions.

Reverse transcribing all isolated RNA meant expressed TCRB transcripts were sequenced. Libraries were prepared by immunoSEQ multiplex PCR; TCRdb keeps only in-frame clonotypes and omits some of them. The sample holds almost 350,000 clones, around a fifth seen once. Concerning this clone: The antigen remains undetermined.

Sorting that relied on CD45RO/CCR7/CD25/CD127/CD95/CD27 yielded CD4+ naive, central memory, regulatory and stem cell-like memory cells. The sequencing sample was made of naive CD4+ T cells from blood. J is TRBJ2-2 and V is TRBV5-1; D is unresolved. The receptor was isolated from a young woman in good health. This CDR3 is CASSLRRRQVTGELFF. CDR3 nucleotides: TGCGCCAGCAGCTTGAGGAGAAGGCAAGTCACCGGGGAGCTGTTTTTT.